This TCR beta chain was sequenced in a study of shared clonotypes between healthy human individuals. About the study: There were three CD4 naive, three CD4 memory, two CD8 naive and one CD8 memory plates per donor.

V dropped 3 bases and J dropped 10 bases, with 7 bases sitting between them. The CDR3 sequence is 11 residues long. CDR1 SGHAT and CDR2 FQDESV come from the germline V gene (reference sequence). Only one count was recorded for this clone. The assay was immunoSEQ multiplex PCR, and TCRdb's table has in-frame clones only and misses some. The table records about 2.3 million clones, 80% to 95% of them present only once. Sequencing was done on a sample of naive CD4+ T cells from PBMCs. Subset defined: CD45RA+ positively selected. The chain recombines TRBV11-1 with TRBJ2-1; no reliable D call. The sequence was obtained from a man between 18 and 29 years old in good health. Some clones in this sample may be carry-over from other donors' samples. CDR3 region: CASSFYLEQFF. DNA of the CDR3: TGTGCCAGCAGCTTTTACCTAGAGCAGTTCTTC.